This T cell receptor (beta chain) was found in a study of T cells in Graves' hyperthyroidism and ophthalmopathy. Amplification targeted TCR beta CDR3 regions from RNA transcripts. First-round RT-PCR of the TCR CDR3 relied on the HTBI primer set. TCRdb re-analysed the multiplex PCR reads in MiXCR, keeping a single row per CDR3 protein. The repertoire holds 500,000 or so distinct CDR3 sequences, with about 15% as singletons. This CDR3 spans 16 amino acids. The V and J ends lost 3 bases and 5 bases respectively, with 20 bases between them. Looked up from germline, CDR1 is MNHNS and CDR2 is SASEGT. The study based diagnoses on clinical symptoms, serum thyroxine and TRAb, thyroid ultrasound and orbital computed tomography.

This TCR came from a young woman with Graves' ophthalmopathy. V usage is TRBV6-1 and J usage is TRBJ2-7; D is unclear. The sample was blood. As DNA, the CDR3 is TGTGCCAGCAGTGACGTTCCCTGGCCCCAGATCAACGAGCAGTACTTC. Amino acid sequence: CASSDVPWPQINEQYF.